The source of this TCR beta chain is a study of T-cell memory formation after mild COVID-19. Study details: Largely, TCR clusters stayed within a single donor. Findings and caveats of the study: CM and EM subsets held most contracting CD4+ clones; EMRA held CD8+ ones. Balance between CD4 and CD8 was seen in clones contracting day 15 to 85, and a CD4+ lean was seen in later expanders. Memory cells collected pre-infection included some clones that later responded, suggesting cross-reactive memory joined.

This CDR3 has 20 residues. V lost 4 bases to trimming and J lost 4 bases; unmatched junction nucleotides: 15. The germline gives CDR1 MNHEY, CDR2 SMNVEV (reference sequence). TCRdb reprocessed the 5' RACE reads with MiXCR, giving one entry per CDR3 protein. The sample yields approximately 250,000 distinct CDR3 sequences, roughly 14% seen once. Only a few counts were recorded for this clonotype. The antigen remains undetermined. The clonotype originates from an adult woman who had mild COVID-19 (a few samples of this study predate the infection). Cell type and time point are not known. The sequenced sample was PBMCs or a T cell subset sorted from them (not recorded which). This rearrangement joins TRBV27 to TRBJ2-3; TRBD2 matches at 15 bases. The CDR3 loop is CASSSQLGLAGGYSPDTQYF. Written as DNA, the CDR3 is TGTGCCAGCAGTTCCCAACTGGGACTAGCGGGAGGTTACTCGCCAGATACGCAGTATTTT.